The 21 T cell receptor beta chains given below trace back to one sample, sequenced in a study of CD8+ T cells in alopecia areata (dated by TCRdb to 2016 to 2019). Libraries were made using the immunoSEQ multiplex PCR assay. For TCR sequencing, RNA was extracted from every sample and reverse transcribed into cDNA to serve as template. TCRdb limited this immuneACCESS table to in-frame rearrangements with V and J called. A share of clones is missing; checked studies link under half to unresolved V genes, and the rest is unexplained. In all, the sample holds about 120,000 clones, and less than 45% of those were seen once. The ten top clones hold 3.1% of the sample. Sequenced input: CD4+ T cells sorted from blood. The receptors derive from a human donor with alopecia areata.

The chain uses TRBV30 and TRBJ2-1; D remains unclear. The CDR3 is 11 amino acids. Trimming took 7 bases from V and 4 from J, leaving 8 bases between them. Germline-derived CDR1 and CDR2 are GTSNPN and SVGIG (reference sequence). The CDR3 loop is CAYTEYNEQFF. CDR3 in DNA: TGTGCCTACACAGAGTACAATGAGCAGTTCTTC.

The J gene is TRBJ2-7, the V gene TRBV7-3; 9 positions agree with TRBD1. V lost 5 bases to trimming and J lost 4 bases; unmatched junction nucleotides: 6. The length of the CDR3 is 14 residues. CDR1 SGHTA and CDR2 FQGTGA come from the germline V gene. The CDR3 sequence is CASSITGGGYEQYF. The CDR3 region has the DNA TGTGCCAGCAGCATCACAGGGGGCGGGTACGAGCAGTACTTC.

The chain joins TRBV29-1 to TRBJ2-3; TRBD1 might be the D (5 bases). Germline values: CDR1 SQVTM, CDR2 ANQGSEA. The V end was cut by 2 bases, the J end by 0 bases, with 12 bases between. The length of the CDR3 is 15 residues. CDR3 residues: CSVESRQGSTDTQYF. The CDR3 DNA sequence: TGCAGCGTTGAAAGTCGGCAGGGCAGCACAGATACGCAGTATTTT.

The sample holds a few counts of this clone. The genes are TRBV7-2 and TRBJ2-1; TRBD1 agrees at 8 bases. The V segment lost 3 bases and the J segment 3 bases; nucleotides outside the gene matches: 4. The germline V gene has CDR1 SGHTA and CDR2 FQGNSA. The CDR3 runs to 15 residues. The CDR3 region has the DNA TGTGCCAGCAGCTTGGGGACAGGAGTCTACAATGAGCAGTTCTTC. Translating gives CASSLGTGVYNEQFF.

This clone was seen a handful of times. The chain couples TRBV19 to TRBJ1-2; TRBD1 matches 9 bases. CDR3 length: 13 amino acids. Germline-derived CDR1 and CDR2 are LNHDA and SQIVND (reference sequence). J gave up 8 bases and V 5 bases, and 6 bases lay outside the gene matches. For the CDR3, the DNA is TGTGCCAGTAGTCGGACAGGGGTGGACGGCTACACCTTC. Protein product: CASSRTGVDGYTF. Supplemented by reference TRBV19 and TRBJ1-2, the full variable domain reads DGGITQSPKYLFRKEGQNVTLSCEQNLNHDAMYWYRQDPGQGLRLIYYSQIVNDFQKGDIAEGYSVSREKKESFPLTVTSAQKNPTAFYLCASSRTGVDGYTFGSGTRLTVV.

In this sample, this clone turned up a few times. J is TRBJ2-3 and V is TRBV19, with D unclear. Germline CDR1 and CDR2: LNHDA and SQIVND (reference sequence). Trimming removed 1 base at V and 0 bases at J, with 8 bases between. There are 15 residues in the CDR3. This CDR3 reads CASSIAPDSTDTQYF. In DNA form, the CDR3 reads TGTGCCAGTAGTATAGCCCCGGACAGCACAGATACGCAGTATTTT.

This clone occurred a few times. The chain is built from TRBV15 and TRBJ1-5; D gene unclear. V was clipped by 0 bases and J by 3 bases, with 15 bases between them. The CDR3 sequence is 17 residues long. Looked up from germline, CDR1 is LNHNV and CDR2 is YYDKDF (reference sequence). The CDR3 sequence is CATSRDPLNGFNQPQHF. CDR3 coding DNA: TGTGCCACCAGCAGAGATCCCCTTAATGGGTTCAATCAGCCCCAGCATTTT.

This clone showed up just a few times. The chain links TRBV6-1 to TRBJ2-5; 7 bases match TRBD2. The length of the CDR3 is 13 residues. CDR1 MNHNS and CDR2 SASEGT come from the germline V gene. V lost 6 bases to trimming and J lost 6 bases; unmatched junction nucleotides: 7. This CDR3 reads CASRGEGKKTQYF. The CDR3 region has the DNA TGTGCCAGCAGAGGGGAGGGCAAGAAGACCCAGTACTTC.

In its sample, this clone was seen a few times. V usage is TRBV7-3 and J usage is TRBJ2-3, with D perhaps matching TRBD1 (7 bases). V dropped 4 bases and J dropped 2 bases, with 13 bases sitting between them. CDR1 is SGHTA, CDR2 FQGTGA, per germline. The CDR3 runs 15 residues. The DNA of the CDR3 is TGTGCCAGCAGCTCGCAGGGGGGTCACACAGATACGCAGTATTTT. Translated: CASSSQGGHTDTQYF.

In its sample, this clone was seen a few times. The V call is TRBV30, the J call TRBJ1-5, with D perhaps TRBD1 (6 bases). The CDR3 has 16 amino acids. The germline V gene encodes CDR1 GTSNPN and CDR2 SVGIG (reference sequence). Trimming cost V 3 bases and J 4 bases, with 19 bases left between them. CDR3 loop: CAWRKGGGSRNQPQHF. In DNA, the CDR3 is TGTGCCTGGAGGAAAGGGGGAGGGTCTAGGAATCAGCCCCAGCATTTT.

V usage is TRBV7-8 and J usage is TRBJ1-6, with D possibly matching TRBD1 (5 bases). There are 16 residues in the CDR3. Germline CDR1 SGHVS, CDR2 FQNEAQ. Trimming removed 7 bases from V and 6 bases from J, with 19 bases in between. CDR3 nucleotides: TGTGCCAGCATCCCCGGCTGGGGACTCCTTAATTCACCCCTCCACTTT. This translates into CASIPGWGLLNSPLHF.

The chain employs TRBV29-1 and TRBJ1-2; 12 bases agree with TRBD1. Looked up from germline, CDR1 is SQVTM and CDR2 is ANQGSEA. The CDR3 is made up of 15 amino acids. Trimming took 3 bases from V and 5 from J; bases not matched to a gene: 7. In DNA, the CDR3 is TGCAGCGTTGAGTTAGGGACAGGGGGCCGATATGGCTACACCTTC. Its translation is CSVELGTGGRYGYTF.

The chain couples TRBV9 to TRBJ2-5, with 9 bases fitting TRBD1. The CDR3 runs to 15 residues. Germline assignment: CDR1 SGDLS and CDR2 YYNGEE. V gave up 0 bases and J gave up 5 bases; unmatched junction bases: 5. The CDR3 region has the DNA TGTGCCAGCAGCGTAGTTGGACAGGGGATGGAGACCCAGTACTTC. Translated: CASSVVGQGMETQYF.

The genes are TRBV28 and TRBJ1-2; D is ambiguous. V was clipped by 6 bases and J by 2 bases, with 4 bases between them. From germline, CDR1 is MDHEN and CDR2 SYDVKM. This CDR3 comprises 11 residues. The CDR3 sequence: CASSRNYGYTF. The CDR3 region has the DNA TGTGCCAGCAGCCGAAACTATGGCTACACCTTC.

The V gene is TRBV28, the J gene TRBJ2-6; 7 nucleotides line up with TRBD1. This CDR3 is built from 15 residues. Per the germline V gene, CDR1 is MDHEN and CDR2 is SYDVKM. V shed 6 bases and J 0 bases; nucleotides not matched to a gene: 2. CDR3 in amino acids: CASSGQDSGANVLTF. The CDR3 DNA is TGTGCCAGCAGCGGACAGGACTCTGGGGCCAACGTCCTGACTTTC.

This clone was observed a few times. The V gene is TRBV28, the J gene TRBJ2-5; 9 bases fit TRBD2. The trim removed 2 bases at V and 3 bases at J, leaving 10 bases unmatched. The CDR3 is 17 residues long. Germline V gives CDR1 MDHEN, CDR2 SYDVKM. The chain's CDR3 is CASSLGRWASGKETQYF. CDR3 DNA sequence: TGTGCCAGCAGTTTAGGTCGGTGGGCTAGCGGGAAAGAGACCCAGTACTTC.

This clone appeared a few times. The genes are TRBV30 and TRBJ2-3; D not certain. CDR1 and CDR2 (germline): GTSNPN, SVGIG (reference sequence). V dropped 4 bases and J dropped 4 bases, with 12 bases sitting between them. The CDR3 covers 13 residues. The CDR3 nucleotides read TGTGCCTGGACCCGGTATGGTCCAGATACGCAGTATTTT. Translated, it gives CAWTRYGPDTQYF.

This chain's CDR3 is CASSSGQGAKTQYF. The CDR3 region has the DNA TGTGCCAGCAGCTCCGGACAGGGGGCAAAGACCCAGTACTTC. The chain employs TRBV7-2 and TRBJ2-5; 11 bases match TRBD1. CDR1 is SGHTA and CDR2 is FQGNSA in the germline V gene. The CDR3 has 14 residues. After removal of 4 bases from V and 6 bases from J, the junction contained 4 bases not matched to a gene.

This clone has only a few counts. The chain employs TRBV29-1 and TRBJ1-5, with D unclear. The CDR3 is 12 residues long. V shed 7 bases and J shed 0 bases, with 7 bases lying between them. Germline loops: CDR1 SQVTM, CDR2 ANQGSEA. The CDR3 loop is CSAGFSNQPQHF. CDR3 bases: TGCAGCGCCGGTTTTAGCAATCAGCCCCAGCATTTT.

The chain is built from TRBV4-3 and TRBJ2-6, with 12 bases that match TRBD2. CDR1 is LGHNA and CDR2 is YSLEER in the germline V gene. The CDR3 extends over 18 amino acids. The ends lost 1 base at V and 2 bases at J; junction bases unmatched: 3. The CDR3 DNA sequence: TGCGCCAGCAGCCAAGGTCCTAGCGGGAGGGCTGGGGCCAACGTCCTGACTTTC. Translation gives CASSQGPSGRAGANVLTF.

The CDR3 sequence: CAWSPGTANTGELFF. CDR3 bases: TGTGCCTGGAGCCCTGGGACAGCGAACACCGGGGAGCTGTTTTTT. The chain employs TRBV30 and TRBJ2-2; 7 nucleotides match TRBD1. The CDR3 length is 15 residues. With V trimmed by 3 bases and J by 0 bases, 4 bases remained unmatched. From germline, CDR1 is GTSNPN and CDR2 SVGIG (reference sequence).